This TCR beta chain appears in the sequencing data of a study of blood T cell repertoires in COVID-19. On the study more broadly: Spain, Italy and the United States supplied samples that represented acute and convalescent COVID-19. The cDNA or gDNA used as material had been derived from T cells, B-cell-depleted T cells, or PBMCs.

Authors' data handling: It was from reference gene primer amplification that nucleated cell counts were estimated. Some clones are missing from TCRdb's copy, which holds only in-frame ones; the method was immunoSEQ multiplex PCR. V and J calls and clone size are those listed in that table; D and trimming were worked out from the DNA. In the table there are more than 300,000 clones, roughly 90% of which are singletons. The CDR3 has 12 amino acids. CDR1 LGHDT and CDR2 YNNKEL come from the germline V gene (reference sequence). V lost 4 bases, J lost 5 bases, and 8 bases lay in between. The specimen sequenced was peripheral blood. J is TRBJ1-1 and V is TRBV3-1 (or the pseudogene TRBV3-2); TRBD1 is a possible D gene (6 bases). The TCR was taken from a man between 18 and 35 years old who had recovered from COVID-19. CDR3 sequence: CASSPQGTEAFF. For the CDR3, the DNA is TGTGCCAGCAGCCCCCAGGGGACTGAAGCTTTCTTT.